Listed below are T cell receptor beta chains from one sample, sequenced in a study of CD4 T cells in relation to SARS-CoV-2 and coronaviruses. TCRdb's table, derived via immunoSEQ multiplex PCR, lists solely in-frame clones and lacks some. The table records 38,000 or so clones, 77% of them present only once. These receptors' targets are unknown. Sequenced sample: memory CD4+ T cells from PBMCs, cultured in vitro. The receptors come from an adult with COVID-19. Each CDR3 is given with its conserved first and last residue. A D gene is named only where the DNA matches it firmly. Not every row has a clone size; where given, it reads once, few, many or a size class.

TRBD1	TRBV5-1	16	TRBJ2-5	-	CASSLRYRGTQETQYF	TGCGCCAGCAGCTTGCGCTACAGGGGAACTCAAGAGACCCAGTACTTC
TRBD1	TRBV2	11	TRBJ2-1	-	CATTGGNEQFF	TGTGCCACCACAGGGGGAAATGAGCAGTTCTTC
-	TRBV19	15	TRBJ2-1	-	CASSIGLGSYNEQFF	TGTGCCAGTAGTATAGGGCTAGGGTCCTACAATGAGCAGTTCTTC
TRBD2	TRBV3-1/TRBV3-2	21	TRBJ2-1	-	CASSQDRAAGGPSVTYNEQFF	TGTGCCAGCAGCCAAGATAGGGCAGCGGGAGGTCCTTCGGTAACCTACAATGAGCAGTTCTTC
-	TRBV7-2	15	TRBJ1-3	-	CASSLARSFGNTIYF	TGTGCCAGCAGCTTAGCACGGAGTTTTGGCAACACCATATATTTT
-	TRBV11-2	15	TRBJ1-1	once	CASSHGWGVNTEAFF	TGTGCCAGCAGCCACGGGTGGGGGGTGAACACTGAAGCTTTCTTT
-	TRBV6-5	14	TRBJ2-1	-	CASSYNRGGLEQFF	TGTGCCAGCAGTTATAACAGGGGGGGTCTTGAGCAGTTCTTC
TRBD1	TRBV2	15	TRBJ2-1	-	CASSTGQGGYNEQFF	TGTGCCAGCAGTACCGGACAGGGGGGATACAATGAGCAGTTCTTC
-	TRBV29-1	10	TRBJ2-1	-	CSVLSDEQFF	TGCAGCGTTCTGTCGGATGAGCAGTTCTTC
-	TRBV5-1	15	TRBJ2-5	-	CASRGPDRGWETQYF	TGCGCCAGCAGAGGTCCGGACCGGGGATGGGAGACCCAGTACTTC
TRBD1	TRBV12-3/TRBV12-4	13	TRBJ2-7	-	CASRQTGGREQYF	TGTGCCAGCAGGCAGACAGGGGGCCGCGAGCAGTACTTC
TRBD1	TRBV7-6	16	TRBJ2-7	-	CASSLAGTGFFYEQYF	TGTGCCAGCAGCTTAGCTGGGACAGGGTTCTTTTACGAGCAGTACTTC
TRBD2	TRBV7-3	17	TRBJ2-1	-	CASSSPGSGRAGSEQFF	TGTGCCAGCAGCTCGCCGGGTAGCGGGAGGGCCGGGAGTGAGCAGTTCTTC
-	TRBV7-8	14	TRBJ2-7	-	CASSLDSATSEQYF	TGTGCCAGCAGCTTAGATTCGGCGACCTCCGAGCAGTACTTC
TRBD1	TRBV9	15	TRBJ1-1	few	CASSAYRGQGTEAFF	TGTGCCAGCAGCGCGTACAGGGGGCAAGGCACTGAAGCTTTCTTT
-	TRBV28	13	TRBJ2-2	-	CASSLSVVGELFF	TGTGCCAGCAGTTTAAGTGTGGTAGGGGAGCTGTTTTTT
-	TRBV3-1/TRBV3-2	15	TRBJ1-2	once	CASSQWVKGDYGYTF	TGTGCCAGCAGCCAGTGGGTGAAGGGCGACTATGGCTACACCTTC
-	TRBV9	13	TRBJ1-1	few	CASSVTGNTEAFF	TGTGCCAGCAGCGTAACCGGAAACACTGAAGCTTTCTTT
TRBD2	TRBV7-3	16	TRBJ2-2	few	CASSSGTSGRSGELFF	TGTGCCAGCAGCTCCGGGACTAGCGGGAGATCCGGGGAGCTGTTTTTT
TRBD1	TRBV27	14	TRBJ1-5	-	CATQGQNSNQPQHF	TGTGCCACCCAGGGACAGAATAGCAATCAGCCCCAGCATTTT
-	TRBV19	14	TRBJ2-7	-	CASSIADGSYEQYF	TGTGCCAGTAGTATAGCCGACGGGTCCTACGAGCAGTACTTC